Each of the 13 T cell receptor beta chains below was sequenced from the same sample in a study of T cell responses to AZD1222 COVID-19 vaccine. Repertoires were generated with immunoSEQ multiplex PCR, while TCRdb's copy carries only in-frame clones and drops some. This sample has over 100,000 clones, with approximately 90% found just once. Source: peripheral blood, taken on day 0 of AZD1222 vaccination. The receptors shown here come from an adult in good health.

The chain couples TRBV6-2 or TRBV6-3 to TRBJ2-2, with 8 bases aligning to TRBD2. From germline, CDR1 is MNHEY and CDR2 SVGEGT. Losses at the gene ends were 4 bases for V and 1 base for J; bases not matched to a gene: 5. The CDR3 is 16 residues long. CDR3 nucleotides: TGTGCCAGCAGTTTCGCGGGGGGACAGAACACCGGGGAGCTGTTTTTT. It translates to CASSFAGGQNTGELFF.

With respect to this clone: Within the sample, other DNA sequences also encode this same CDR3. This sequence joins TRBV27 and TRBJ2-7; D not resolved. V was clipped by 2 bases and J by 3 bases, with 5 bases between them. The CDR3 length is 12 residues. The germline gives CDR1 MNHEY, CDR2 SMNVEV (reference sequence). The CDR3 region has the DNA TGTGCCAGCAGTTTAAGTGGCTACGAGCAGTACTTC. It yields the protein CASSLSGYEQYF.

V is TRBV11-2 and J is TRBJ1-2, with a tentative D call TRBD1 (5 bases). Trimming took off 0 bases at V and 1 base at J, with 9 bases between the two ends. The CDR3 has 15 residues. Germline V CDR1 and CDR2: SGHAT, FQNNGV. CDR3 protein: CASSLDGRVNYGYTF. The CDR3 nucleotides are TGTGCCAGCAGCTTAGATGGCAGGGTTAACTATGGCTACACCTTC.

The chain links TRBV6-5 to TRBJ1-2, with 7 positions matching TRBD1. CDR3 size: 13 residues. V gave up 6 bases and J gave up 6 bases; unmatched junction bases: 7. Per the germline V gene, CDR1 is MNHEY and CDR2 is SVGAGI. DNA of the CDR3: TGTGCCAGCAGACCACAGGGGATGAATGGCTACACCTTC. This translates into CASRPQGMNGYTF.

V gene TRBV9 combines with J gene TRBJ2-3; perhaps TRBD1 as D (5 bases). V lost 4 bases, J lost 3 bases, and 12 bases lay in between. There are 14 residues in the CDR3. CDR1 and CDR2 (germline): SGDLS, YYNGEE. The CDR3 region is CASSSTTETDTQYF. CDR3 in DNA: TGTGCCAGCAGCTCAACGACAGAAACAGATACGCAGTATTTT. The variable domain in full, completed from reference TRBV9 and TRBJ2-3, reads DSGVTQTPKHLITATGQRVTLRCSPRSGDLSVYWYQQSLDQGLQFLIQYYNGEERAKGNILERFSAQQFPDLHSELNLSSLELGDSALYFCASSSTTETDTQYFGPGTRLTVL.

The genes are TRBV6-5 and TRBJ2-4; D may be TRBD1 (5 bases). Germline-derived CDR1 and CDR2 are MNHEY and SVGAGI. V lost 8 bases, J lost 0 bases, and 11 bases lay in between. CDR3 length: 14 residues. The CDR3 bases are TGTGCCAGCGAGCAGGGATTAGCCAAAAACATTCAGTACTTC. The encoded protein is CASEQGLAKNIQYF.

The chain recombines TRBV10-3 with TRBJ1-3, with no clear D. Trimming took 3 bases from V and 0 from J, leaving 9 bases between them. There are 15 residues in the CDR3. Germline V lookup: CDR1 ENHRY, CDR2 SYGVKD. For the CDR3, the DNA is TGTGCCATCAGTGACTTGCAGGACTCTGGAAACACCATATATTTT. Translated: CAISDLQDSGNTIYF.

The V call is TRBV5-1, the J call TRBJ2-5; D tentatively reads TRBD1 or TRBD2 (5 bases each). Germline-derived CDR1 and CDR2 are SGHRS and YFSETQ. Trimming removed 3 bases from V and 10 bases from J, with 19 bases in between. This CDR3 has 14 amino acids. As DNA, the CDR3 is TGCGCCAGCAGCTCCGGGGACGGCTTAGCGAGCCAGTACTTC. It specifies CASSSGDGLASQYF. The full variable domain, in which reference TRBV5-1 and TRBJ2-5 provide the parts outside the CDR3, is KAGVTQTPRYLIKTRGQQVTLSCSPISGHRSVSWYQQTPGQGLQFLFEYFSETQRNKGNFPGRFSGRQFSNSRSEMNVSTLELGDSALYLCASSSGDGLASQYFGPGTRLLVL.

This clone was observed a few times. The chain carries TRBV2 and TRBJ2-2; D tentatively reads TRBD1 or TRBD2 (6 bases each). The CDR3 consists of 14 residues. Germline loops: CDR1 SNHLY, CDR2 FYNNEI. Trimming shortened V by 4 bases and J by 4 bases, and 10 bases separated the two germline ends. The CDR3 reads CASSVGGSTGELFF. CDR3 DNA: TGTGCCAGCAGTGTAGGGGGGAGCACCGGGGAGCTGTTTTTT.

The chain joins TRBV6-5 to TRBJ2-5; D is uncertain. Germline CDR1 and CDR2: MNHEY and SVGAGI. With 7 bases removed from V and 5 bases from J, the gap between germline ends came to 11 bases. The CDR3 has 12 residues. The CDR3 nucleotides read TGTGCCAGCAACGCCGCTCAGGAGACCCAGTACTTC. It translates to CASNAAQETQYF.

This sequence joins TRBV2 and TRBJ2-1; perhaps TRBD1 as D (7 bases). CDR1 and CDR2 (germline): SNHLY, FYNNEI. This CDR3 spans 16 amino acids. V shed 6 bases and J shed 5 bases, with 20 bases lying between them. The CDR3 region has the DNA TGTGCCAGCAGCCACGACAGGGACTCTCTCAACAATGAGCAGTTCTTC. It encodes CASSHDRDSLNNEQFF.

A word on this clone: Other nucleotide sequences in the sample specify the same CDR3. The chain joins TRBV7-2 to TRBJ1-1; D might be TRBD1 (5 bases). Trimming left V 1 base short and J 1 base short, with 7 bases between. Per germline, CDR1 SGHTA and CDR2 FQGNSA. This CDR3 is 14 amino acids long. This CDR3 reads CASSLVGGNTEAFF. Written as DNA, the CDR3 is TGTGCCAGCAGCTTAGTGGGGGGGAACACTGAAGCTTTCTTT. The variable domain in full, completed from reference TRBV7-2 and TRBJ1-1, reads GAGVSQSPSNKVTEKGKDVELRCDPISGHTALYWYRQSLGQGLEFLIYFQGNSAPDKSGLPSDRFSAERTGGSVSTLTIQRTQQEDSAVYLCASSLVGGNTEAFFGQGTRLTVV.

The rearrangement uses TRBV20-1 and TRBJ1-2; D remains ambiguous. The CDR3 sequence is 11 residues long. With 3 bases removed from V and 2 bases from J, the gap between germline ends came to 4 bases. Germline CDR1 DFQATT, CDR2 SNEGSKA (reference sequence). CDR3 in amino acids: CSARHNYGYTF. CDR3 coding DNA: TGCAGTGCTAGGCACAACTATGGCTACACCTTC.